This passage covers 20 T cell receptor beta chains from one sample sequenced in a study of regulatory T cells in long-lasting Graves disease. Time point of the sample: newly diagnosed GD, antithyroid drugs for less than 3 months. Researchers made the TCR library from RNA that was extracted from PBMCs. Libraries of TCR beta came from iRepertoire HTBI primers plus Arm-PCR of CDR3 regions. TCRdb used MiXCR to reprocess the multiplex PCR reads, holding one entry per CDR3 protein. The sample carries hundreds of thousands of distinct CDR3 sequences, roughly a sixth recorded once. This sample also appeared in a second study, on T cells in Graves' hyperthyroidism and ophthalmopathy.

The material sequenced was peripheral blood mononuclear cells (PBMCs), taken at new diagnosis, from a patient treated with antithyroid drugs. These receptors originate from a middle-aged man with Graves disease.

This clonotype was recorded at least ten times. CDR3 nucleotide sequence: TGCGCCAGCAGCTCCGGGACAGGGATTGCTGAAGCTTTCTTT. Translated: CASSSGTGIAEAFF. The V and J genes are TRBV5-1 and TRBJ1-1; the match to TRBD1 covers 9 bases. This CDR3 spans 14 amino acids. V gave up 3 bases and J gave up 6 bases; unmatched junction bases: 6. CDR1 is SGHRS, CDR2 YFSETQ, per germline.

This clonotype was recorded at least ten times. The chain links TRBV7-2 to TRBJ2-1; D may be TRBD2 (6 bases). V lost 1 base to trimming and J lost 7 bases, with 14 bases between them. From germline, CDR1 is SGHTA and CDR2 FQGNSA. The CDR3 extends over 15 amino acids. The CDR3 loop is CASSLGPAAGNEQFF. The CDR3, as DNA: TGTGCCAGCAGCTTAGGACCGGCCGCGGGGAATGAGCAGTTCTTC.

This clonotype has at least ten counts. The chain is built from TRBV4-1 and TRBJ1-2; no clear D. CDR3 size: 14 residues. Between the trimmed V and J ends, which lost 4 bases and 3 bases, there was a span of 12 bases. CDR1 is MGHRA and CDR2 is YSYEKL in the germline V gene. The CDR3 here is CASSPGGLYYGYTF. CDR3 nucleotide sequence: TGCGCCAGCAGCCCGGGTGGACTATACTATGGCTACACCTTC.

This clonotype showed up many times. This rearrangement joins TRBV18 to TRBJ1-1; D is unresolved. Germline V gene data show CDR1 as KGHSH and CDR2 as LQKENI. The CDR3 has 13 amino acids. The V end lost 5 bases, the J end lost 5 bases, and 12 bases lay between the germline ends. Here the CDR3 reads CASSTIAGTEAFF. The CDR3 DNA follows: TGTGCCAGCTCAACCATCGCCGGGACTGAAGCTTTCTTT.

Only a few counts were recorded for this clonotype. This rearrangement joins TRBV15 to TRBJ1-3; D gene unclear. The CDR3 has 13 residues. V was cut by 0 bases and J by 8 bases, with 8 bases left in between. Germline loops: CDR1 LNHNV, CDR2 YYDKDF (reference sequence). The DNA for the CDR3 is TGTGCCACCAGCAGAGATCGTCAGGACACCATATATTTT. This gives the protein CATSRDRQDTIYF.

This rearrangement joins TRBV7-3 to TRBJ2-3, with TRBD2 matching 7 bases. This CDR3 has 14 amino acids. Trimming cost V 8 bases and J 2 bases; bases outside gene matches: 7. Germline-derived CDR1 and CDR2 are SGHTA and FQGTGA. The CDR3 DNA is TGTGCCAGCGCAAGGGCGGGGGACACAGATACGCAGTATTTT. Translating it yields CASARAGDTDTQYF.

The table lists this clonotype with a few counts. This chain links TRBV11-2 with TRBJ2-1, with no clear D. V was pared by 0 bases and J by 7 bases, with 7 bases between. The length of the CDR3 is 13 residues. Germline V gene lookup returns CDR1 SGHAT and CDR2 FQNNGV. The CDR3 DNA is TGTGCCAGCAGCTTAGAACTGGGGAATGAGCAGTTCTTC. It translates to CASSLELGNEQFF.

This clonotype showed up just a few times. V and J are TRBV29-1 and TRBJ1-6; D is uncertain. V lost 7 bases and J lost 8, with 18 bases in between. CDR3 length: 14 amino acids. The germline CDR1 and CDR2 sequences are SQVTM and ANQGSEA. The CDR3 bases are TGCAGCGCTACCACTGGTAGCCATGATTCACCCCTCCACTTT. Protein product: CSATTGSHDSPLHF.

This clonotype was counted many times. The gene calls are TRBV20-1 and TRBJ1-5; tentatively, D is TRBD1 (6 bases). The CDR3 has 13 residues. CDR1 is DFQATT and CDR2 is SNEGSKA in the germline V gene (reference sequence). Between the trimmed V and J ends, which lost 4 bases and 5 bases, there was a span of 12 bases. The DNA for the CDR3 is TGCAGTGCTATTGAAAGGGGGGATCAGCCCCAGCATTTT. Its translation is CSAIERGDQPQHF.

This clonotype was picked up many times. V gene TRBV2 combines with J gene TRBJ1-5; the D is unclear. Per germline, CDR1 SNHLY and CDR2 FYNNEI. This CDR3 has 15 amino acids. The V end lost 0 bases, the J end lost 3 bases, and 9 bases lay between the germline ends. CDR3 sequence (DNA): TGTGCCAGCAGTGAAGCGGACGCGGCCAATCAGCCCCAGCATTTT. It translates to CASSEADAANQPQHF.

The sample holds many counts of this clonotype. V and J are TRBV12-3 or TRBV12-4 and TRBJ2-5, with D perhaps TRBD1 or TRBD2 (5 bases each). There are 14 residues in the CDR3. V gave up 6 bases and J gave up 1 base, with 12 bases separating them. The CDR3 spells CASSKGPSQETQYF. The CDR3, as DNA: TGTGCCAGCAGCAAGGGACCGAGCCAAGAGACCCAGTACTTC.

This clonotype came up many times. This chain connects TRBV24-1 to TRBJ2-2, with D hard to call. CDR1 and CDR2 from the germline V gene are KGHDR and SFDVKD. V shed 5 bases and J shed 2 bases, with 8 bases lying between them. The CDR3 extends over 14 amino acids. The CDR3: CATSVGPNTGELFF. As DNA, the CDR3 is TGTGCCACCAGTGTTGGACCTAACACCGGGGAGCTGTTTTTT.

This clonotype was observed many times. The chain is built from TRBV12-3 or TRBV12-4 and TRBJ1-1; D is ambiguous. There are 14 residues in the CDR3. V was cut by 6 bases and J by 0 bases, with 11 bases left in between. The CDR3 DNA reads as TGTGCCAGCAGCCGGAGACACTTGAACACTGAAGCTTTCTTT. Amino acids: CASSRRHLNTEAFF.

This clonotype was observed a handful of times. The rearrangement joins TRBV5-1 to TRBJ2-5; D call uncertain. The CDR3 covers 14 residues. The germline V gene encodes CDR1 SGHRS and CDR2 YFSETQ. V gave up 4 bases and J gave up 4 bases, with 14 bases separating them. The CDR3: CASSPDPRTETQYF. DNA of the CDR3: TGCGCCAGCAGCCCCGACCCTAGAACAGAGACCCAGTACTTC.

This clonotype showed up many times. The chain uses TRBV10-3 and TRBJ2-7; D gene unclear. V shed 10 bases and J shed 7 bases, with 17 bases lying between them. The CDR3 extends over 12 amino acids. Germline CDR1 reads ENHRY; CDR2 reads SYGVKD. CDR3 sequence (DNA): TGTGCCACCAAAGGGTCTCCGGAAGAGCAGTACTTC. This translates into CATKGSPEEQYF.

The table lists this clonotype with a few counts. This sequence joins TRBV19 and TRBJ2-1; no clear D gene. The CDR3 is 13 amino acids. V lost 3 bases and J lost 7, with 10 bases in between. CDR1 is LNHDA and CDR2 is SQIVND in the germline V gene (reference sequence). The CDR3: CASSMQARNEQFF. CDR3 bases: TGTGCCAGTAGTATGCAGGCAAGAAATGAGCAGTTCTTC.

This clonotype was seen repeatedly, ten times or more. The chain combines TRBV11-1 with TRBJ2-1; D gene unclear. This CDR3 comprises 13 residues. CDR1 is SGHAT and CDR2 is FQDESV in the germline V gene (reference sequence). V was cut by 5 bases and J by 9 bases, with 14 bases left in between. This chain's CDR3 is CASSPRYSSEQFF. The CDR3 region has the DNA TGTGCCAGCAGCCCCCGGTATTCCTCTGAGCAGTTCTTC.

The CDR3 bases are TGTGCCAGCAGCCACACCAGCGGGGGGGCTTTCTACGAGCAGTACTTC. Amino acids: CASSHTSGGAFYEQYF. The chain links TRBV3-1 to TRBJ2-7; the match to TRBD2 covers 10 bases. The V segment lost 3 bases and the J segment 3 bases; nucleotides outside the gene matches: 8. The CDR3 is 16 residues long. CDR1 LGHDT and CDR2 YNNKEL come from the germline V gene (reference sequence).

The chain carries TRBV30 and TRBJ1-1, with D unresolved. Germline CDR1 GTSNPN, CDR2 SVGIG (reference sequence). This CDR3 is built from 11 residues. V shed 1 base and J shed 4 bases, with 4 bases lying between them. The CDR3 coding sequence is TGTGCCTGGAGTGGAACCACTGAAGCTTTCTTT. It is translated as CAWSGTTEAFF.

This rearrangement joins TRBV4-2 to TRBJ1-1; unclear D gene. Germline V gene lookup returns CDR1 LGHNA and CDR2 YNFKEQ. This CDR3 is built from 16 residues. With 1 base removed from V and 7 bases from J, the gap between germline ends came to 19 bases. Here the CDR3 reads CASSQAPPTPQDEAFF. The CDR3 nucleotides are TGTGCCAGCAGCCAAGCTCCCCCCACTCCTCAAGATGAAGCTTTCTTT.